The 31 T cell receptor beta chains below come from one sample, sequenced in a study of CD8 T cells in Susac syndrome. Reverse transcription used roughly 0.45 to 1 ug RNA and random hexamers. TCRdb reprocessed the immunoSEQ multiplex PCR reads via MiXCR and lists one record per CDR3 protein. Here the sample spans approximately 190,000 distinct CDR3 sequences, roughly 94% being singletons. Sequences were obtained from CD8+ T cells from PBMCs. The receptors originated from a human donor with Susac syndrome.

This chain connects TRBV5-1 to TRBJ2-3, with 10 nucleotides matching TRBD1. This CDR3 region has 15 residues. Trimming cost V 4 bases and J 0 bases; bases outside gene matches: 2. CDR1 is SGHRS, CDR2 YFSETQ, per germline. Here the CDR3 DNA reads TGCGCCAGCAGCGGGACAGGGGCCAGCACAGATACGCAGTATTTT. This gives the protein CASSGTGASTDTQYF.

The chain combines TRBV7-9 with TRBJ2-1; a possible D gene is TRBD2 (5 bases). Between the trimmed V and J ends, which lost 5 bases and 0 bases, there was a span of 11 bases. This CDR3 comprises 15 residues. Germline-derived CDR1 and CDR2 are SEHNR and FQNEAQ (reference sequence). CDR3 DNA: TGTGCCAGCAGCCAAATGGCGGGCTCCTACAATGAGCAGTTCTTC. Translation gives CASSQMAGSYNEQFF.

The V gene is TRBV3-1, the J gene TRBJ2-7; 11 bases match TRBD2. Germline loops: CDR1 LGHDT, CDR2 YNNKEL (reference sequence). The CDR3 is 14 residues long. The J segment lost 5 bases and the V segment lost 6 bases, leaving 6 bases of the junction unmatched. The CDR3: CASRPTSGSHEQYF. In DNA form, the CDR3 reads TGTGCCAGCAGACCTACTAGCGGGAGCCACGAGCAGTACTTC.

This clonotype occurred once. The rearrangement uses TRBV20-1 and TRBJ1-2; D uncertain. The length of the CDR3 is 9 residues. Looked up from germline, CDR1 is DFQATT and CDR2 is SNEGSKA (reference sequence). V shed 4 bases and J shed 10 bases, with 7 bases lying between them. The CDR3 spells CSAKDTYTF. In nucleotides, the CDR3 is TGCAGTGCTAAGGATACCTACACCTTC.

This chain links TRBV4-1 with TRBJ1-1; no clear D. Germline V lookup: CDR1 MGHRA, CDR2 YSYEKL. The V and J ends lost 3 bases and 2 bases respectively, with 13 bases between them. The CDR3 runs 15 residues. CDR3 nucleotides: TGCGCCAGCAGCCATCCTGAAGGAGGAAACACTGAAGCTTTCTTT. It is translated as CASSHPEGGNTEAFF.

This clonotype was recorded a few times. DNA of the CDR3: TGTGCCAGCAGTTCGATGAACACTGAAGCTTTCTTT. This gives the protein CASSSMNTEAFF. The chain has TRBV12-3 or TRBV12-4 and TRBJ1-1; unclear D gene. This CDR3 region has 12 residues. With 4 bases removed from V and 0 bases from J, the gap between germline ends came to 3 bases.

The CDR3 nucleotides are TGCGCCAGCAGCCAAGATGCAGGACTCAGGACCCAGTACTTC. It translates to CASSQDAGLRTQYF. This chain connects TRBV4-1 to TRBJ2-5, with D perhaps TRBD2 (5 bases). V was trimmed by 0 bases and J by 7 bases, leaving 12 bases between them. From germline, CDR1 is MGHRA and CDR2 YSYEKL. The length of the CDR3 is 14 residues.

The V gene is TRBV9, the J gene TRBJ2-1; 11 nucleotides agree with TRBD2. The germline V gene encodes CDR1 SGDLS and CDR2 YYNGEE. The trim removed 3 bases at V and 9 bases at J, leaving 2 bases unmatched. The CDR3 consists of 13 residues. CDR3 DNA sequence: TGTGCCAGCAGCGAAACTAGCGGGGGTGAGCAGTTCTTC. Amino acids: CASSETSGGEQFF.

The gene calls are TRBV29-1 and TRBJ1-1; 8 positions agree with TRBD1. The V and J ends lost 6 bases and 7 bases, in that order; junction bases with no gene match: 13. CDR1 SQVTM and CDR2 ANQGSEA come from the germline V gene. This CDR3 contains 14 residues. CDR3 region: CSVTGTGTGGEAFF. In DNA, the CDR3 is TGCAGCGTGACCGGAACCGGGACAGGAGGTGAAGCTTTCTTT.

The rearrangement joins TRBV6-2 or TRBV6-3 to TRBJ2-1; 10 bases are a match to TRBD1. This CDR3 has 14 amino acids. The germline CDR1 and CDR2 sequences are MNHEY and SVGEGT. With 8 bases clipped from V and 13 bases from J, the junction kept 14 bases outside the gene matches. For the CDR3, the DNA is TGTGCCAGCTATTTGGGGACAGGGGCTTTAGAACAGTTCTTC. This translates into CASYLGTGALEQFF.

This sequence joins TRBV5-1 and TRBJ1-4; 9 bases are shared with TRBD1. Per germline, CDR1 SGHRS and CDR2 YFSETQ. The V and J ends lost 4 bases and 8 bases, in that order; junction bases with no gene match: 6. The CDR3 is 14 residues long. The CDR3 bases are TGCGCCAGCAGCGAGGGACAGGGAGGCGAAAAACTGTTTTTT. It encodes CASSEGQGGEKLFF.

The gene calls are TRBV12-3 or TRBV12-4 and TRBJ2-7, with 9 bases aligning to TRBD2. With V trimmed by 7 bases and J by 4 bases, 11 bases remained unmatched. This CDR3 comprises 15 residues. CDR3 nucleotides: TGTGCCAGCACCGTAGCGGGAGTCCTTCAGTACGAGCAGTACTTC. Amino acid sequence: CASTVAGVLQYEQYF.

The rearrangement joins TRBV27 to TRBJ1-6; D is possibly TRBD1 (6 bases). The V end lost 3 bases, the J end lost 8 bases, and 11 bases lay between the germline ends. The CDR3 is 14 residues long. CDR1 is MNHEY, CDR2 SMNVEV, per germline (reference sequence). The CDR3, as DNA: TGTGCCAGCAGTTTCGGTGAGGGGGATTCACCCCTCCACTTT. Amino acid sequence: CASSFGEGDSPLHF.

CDR3 DNA: TGTGCCAGCAGCTTAACGCGAGGCAGCAACTATGGCTACACCTTC. It encodes CASSLTRGSNYGYTF. The chain recombines TRBV11-2 with TRBJ1-2, with D unresolved. The CDR3 runs 15 residues. Germline CDR1 is SGHAT and CDR2 is FQNNGV. V shed 2 bases and J shed 2 bases, with 12 bases lying between them.

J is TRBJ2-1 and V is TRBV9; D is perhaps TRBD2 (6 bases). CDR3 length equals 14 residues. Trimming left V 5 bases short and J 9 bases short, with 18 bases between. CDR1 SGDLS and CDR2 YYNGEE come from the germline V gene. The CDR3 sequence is CASREEVAGSEQFF. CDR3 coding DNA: TGTGCCAGCAGAGAGGAAGTAGCCGGGAGTGAGCAGTTCTTC.

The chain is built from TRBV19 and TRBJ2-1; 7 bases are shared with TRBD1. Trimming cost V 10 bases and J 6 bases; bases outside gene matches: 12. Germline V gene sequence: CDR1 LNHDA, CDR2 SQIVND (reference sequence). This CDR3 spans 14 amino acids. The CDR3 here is CAMNRGVWPNEQFF. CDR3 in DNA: TGTGCCATGAACAGGGGAGTATGGCCCAATGAGCAGTTCTTC.

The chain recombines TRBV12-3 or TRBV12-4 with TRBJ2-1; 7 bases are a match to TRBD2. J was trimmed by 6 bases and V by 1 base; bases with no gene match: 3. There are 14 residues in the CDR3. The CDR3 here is CASSLVGTINEQFF. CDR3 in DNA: TGTGCCAGCAGTTTAGTGGGGACTATCAATGAGCAGTTCTTC.

The CDR3 is CSARDPGGKTQYF. CDR3 in DNA: TGCAGTGCTAGAGATCCAGGGGGGAAGACCCAGTACTTC. The rearrangement uses TRBV20-1 and TRBJ2-5, with a possible D match to TRBD1 (7 bases). This CDR3 region has 13 residues. V was clipped by 0 bases and J by 6 bases, with 11 bases between them. The germline V gene encodes CDR1 DFQATT and CDR2 SNEGSKA (reference sequence).

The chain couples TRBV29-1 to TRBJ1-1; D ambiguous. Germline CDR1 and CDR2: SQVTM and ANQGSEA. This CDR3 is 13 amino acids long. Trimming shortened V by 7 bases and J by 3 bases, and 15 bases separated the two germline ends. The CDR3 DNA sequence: TGCAGCGCCTATACTAGGAGTTACACTGAAGCTTTCTTT. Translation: CSAYTRSYTEAFF.

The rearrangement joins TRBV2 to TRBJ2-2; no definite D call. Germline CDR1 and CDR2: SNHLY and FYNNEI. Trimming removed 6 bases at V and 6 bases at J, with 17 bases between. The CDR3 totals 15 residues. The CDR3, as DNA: TGTGCCAGCAGCGGATCACCCCCCTTCGCCGGGGAGCTGTTTTTT. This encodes CASSGSPPFAGELFF.

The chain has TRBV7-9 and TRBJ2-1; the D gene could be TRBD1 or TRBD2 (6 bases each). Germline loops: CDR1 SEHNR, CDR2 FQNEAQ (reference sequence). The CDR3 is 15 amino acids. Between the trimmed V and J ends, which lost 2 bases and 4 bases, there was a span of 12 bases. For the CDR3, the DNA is TGTGCCAGCAGCTTAACCGGGGGCCAGTACAATGAGCAGTTCTTC. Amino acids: CASSLTGGQYNEQFF. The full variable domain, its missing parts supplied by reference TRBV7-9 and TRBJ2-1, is DTGVSQNPRHKITKRGQNVTFRCDPISEHNRLYWYRQTLGQGPEFLTYFQNEAQLEKSRLLSDRFSAERPKGSFSTLEIQRTEQGDSAMYLCASSLTGGQYNEQFFGPGTRLTVL.

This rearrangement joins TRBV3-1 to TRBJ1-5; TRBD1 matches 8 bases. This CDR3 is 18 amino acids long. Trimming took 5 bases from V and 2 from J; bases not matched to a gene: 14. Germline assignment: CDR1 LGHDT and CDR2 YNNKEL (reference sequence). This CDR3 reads CASSGEWPTGAGNQPQHF. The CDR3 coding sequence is TGTGCCAGCAGCGGCGAATGGCCGACAGGGGCAGGCAATCAGCCCCAGCATTTT. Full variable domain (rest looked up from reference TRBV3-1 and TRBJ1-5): DTAVSQTPKYLVTQMGNDKSIKCEQNLGHDTMYWYKQDSKKFLKIMFSYNNKELIINETVPNRFSPKSPDKAHLNLHINSLELGDSAVYFCASSGEWPTGAGNQPQHFGDGTRLSIL.

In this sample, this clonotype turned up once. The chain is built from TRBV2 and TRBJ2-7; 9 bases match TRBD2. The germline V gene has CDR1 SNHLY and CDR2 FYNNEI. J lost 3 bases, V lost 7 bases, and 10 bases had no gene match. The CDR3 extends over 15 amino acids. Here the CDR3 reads CASKISGSNSYEQYF. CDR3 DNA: TGTGCCAGCAAAATTAGCGGGAGTAATAGCTACGAGCAGTACTTC.

CDR3 nucleotide sequence: TGTGCCAGCAGCGCCGTTGGGCGGGGGCAGACCTATGAGCAGTTCTTC. It encodes CASSAVGRGQTYEQFF. This chain uses TRBV3-1 with TRBJ2-1; perhaps TRBD2 as D (7 bases). Germline CDR1 and CDR2: LGHDT and YNNKEL (reference sequence). Between the trimmed V and J ends, which lost 5 bases and 8 bases, there was a span of 22 bases. This CDR3 region has 16 residues.

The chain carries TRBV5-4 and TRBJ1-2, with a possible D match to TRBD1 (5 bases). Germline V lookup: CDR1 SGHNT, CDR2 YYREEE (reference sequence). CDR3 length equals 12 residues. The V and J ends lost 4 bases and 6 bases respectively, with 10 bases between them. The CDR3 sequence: CASSDSGDGYTF. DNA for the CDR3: TGTGCCAGCAGCGACTCGGGGGATGGCTACACCTTC. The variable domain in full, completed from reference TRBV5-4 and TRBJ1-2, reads ETGVTQSPTHLIKTRGQQVTLRCSSQSGHNTVSWYQQALGQGPQFIFQYYREEENGRGNFPPRFSGLQFPNYSSELNVNALELDDSALYLCASSDSGDGYTFGSGTRLTVV.

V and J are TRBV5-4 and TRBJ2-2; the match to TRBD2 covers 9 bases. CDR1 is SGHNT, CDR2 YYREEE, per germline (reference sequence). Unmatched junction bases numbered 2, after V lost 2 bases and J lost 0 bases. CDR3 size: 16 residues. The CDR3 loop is CASSFPSGANTGELFF. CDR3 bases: TGTGCCAGCAGCTTCCCTAGCGGGGCGAACACCGGGGAGCTGTTTTTT.

The CDR3 is CASSHPRTSGTGELFF. In DNA form, the CDR3 reads TGCGCCAGCAGCCATCCGCGGACTAGCGGCACCGGGGAGCTGTTTTTT. The rearrangement links TRBV4-1 to TRBJ2-2, with 10 bases identical to TRBD2. Per germline, CDR1 MGHRA and CDR2 YSYEKL. The CDR3 is 16 residues long. V lost 3 bases and J lost 4; bases outside the gene matches: 5.

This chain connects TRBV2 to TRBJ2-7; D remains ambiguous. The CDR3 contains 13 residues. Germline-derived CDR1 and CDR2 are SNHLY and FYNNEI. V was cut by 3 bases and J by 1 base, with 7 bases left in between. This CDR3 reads CASSDLFSYEQYF. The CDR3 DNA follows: TGTGCCAGCAGTGACCTTTTTTCCTACGAGCAGTACTTC. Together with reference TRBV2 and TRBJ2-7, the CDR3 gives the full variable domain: EPEVTQTPSHQVTQMGQEVILRCVPISNHLYFYWYRQILGQKVEFLVSFYNNEISEKSEIFDDQFSVERPDGSNFTLKIRSTKLEDSAMYFCASSDLFSYEQYFGPGTRLTVT.

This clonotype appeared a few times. The CDR3 loop is CASSLADEQFF. CDR3 in DNA: TGTGCCAGCAGTTTAGCCGATGAGCAGTTCTTC. The chain carries TRBV12-3 or TRBV12-4 and TRBJ2-1; D uncertain. Trimming shortened V by 0 bases and J by 8 bases, and 2 bases separated the two germline ends. CDR3 length: 11 residues.

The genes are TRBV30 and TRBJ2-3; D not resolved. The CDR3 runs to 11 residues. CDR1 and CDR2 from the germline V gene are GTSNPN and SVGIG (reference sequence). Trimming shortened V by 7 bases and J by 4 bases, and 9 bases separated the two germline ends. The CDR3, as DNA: TGTGCCTACGAGCAAGCAGATACGCAGTATTTT. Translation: CAYEQADTQYF.

The CDR3 reads CASSQSSSESSYNEQFF. The DNA for the CDR3 is TGCGCCAGCAGTCAATCGTCCTCGGAGTCGTCCTACAATGAGCAGTTCTTC. The chain uses TRBV23-1 and TRBJ2-1; D is unresolved. TRBV23-1 counts as an open reading frame of uncertain function. Between the trimmed V and J ends, which lost 0 bases and 1 base, there was a span of 13 bases. CDR3 length: 17 residues.